Listed below are T cell receptor beta chains from one sample, sequenced in a study of shared clonotypes between healthy human individuals. Clones were sequenced by immunoSEQ multiplex PCR, and TCRdb holds only the in-frame ones, with some missing. This table has approximately 2.5 million clones, roughly 92% appearing once. Source material: naive CD4+ T cells sorted from blood. The receptors shown here come from a man aged 18 to 30 in good health. Each CDR3 is given with its conserved first and last residue. A D gene is named only where the DNA matches it firmly. Only some rows state a clone size, as once, few, many or a class for expanded clones.

TRBV7-9,few,TRBJ1-1,NA,CASSLTPANTEAFF,TGTGCCAGCAGCTTAACGCCCGCAAACACTGAAGCTTTCTTT
TRBV29-1,once,TRBJ2-5,NA,CSGVGVRAQYF,TGCAGCGGCGTAGGGGTTCGGGCCCAGTACTTC
TRBV5-4,NA,TRBJ2-3,TRBD2,CASSLGGTSYTDTQYF,TGTGCCAGCAGCTTGGGAGGGACTAGCTACACAGATACGCAGTATTTT
TRBV9,NA,TRBJ2-1,TRBD2,CASSESGGLSYNEQFF,TGTGCCAGCAGCGAAAGCGGGGGCCTCTCCTACAATGAGCAGTTCTTC
TRBV7-9,NA,TRBJ1-2,NA,CASSLRGGGDYYGYTF,TGTGCCAGCAGCCTCCGTGGGGGGGGCGATTACTATGGCTACACCTTC
TRBV28,NA,TRBJ2-5,TRBD1,CAIRRDSHQETQYF,TGTGCCATCAGACGGGACAGTCACCAAGAGACCCAGTACTTC
TRBV2,once,TRBJ1-2,NA,CASSGGLRGYGYTF,TGTGCCAGCAGTGGTGGCCTCCGGGGCTATGGCTACACCTTC
TRBV30,few,TRBJ1-1,TRBD1,CAWSVRQGTNTEAFF,TGTGCCTGGAGTGTTCGACAGGGCACGAACACTGAAGCTTTCTTT
TRBV30,NA,TRBJ2-7,NA,CAWSVMGVTNEQYF,TGTGCCTGGAGTGTAATGGGAGTTACGAACGAGCAGTACTTC
TRBV6-6,NA,TRBJ2-5,TRBD2,CASNLSGAGWETQYF,TGTGCCAGCAATCTTAGCGGGGCGGGGTGGGAGACCCAGTACTTC
TRBV5-1,NA,TRBJ1-2,NA,CASRVGYTTNYGYTF,TGCGCCAGCCGCGTCGGATACACCACAAACTATGGCTACACCTTC
TRBV9,few,TRBJ1-4,NA,CASSVGPLGNEKLFF,TGTGCCAGCAGCGTAGGACCCTTAGGTAATGAAAAACTGTTTTTT
TRBV6-5,NA,TRBJ1-2,NA,CASSYGRANYGYTF,TGTGCCAGCAGTTACGGAAGAGCTAACTATGGCTACACCTTC
TRBV10-3,NA,TRBJ2-1,NA,CAISESIYNEQFF,TGTGCCATCAGTGAGTCCATCTACAATGAGCAGTTCTTC
TRBV4-3,NA,TRBJ2-3,TRBD2,CASSQVSAGGVDTQYF,TGCGCCAGCAGCCAAGTTTCAGCGGGAGGCGTAGATACGCAGTATTTT
TRBV30,once,TRBJ1-5,NA,CAWSVSNQPQHF,TGTGCCTGGAGTGTAAGCAATCAGCCCCAGCATTTT
TRBV6-5,NA,TRBJ1-2,NA,CASSYSSPEVDGYTF,TGTGCCAGCAGTTACTCGAGTCCGGAGGTGGATGGCTACACCTTC
TRBV11-3,NA,TRBJ2-7,TRBD1,CASSSRGFQGAVEQYF,TGTGCCAGCAGCTCTAGGGGGTTCCAGGGGGCCGTCGAGCAGTACTTC
TRBV6-1,NA,TRBJ2-1,TRBD2,CASSEALAGSYNEQFF,TGTGCCAGCAGTGAAGCGCTAGCGGGGTCCTACAATGAGCAGTTCTTC
TRBV7-9,NA,TRBJ2-3,NA,CASSLVGGSWATQYF,TGTGCCAGCAGCTTAGTAGGGGGGAGTTGGGCTACGCAGTATTTT
TRBV14,NA,TRBJ2-1,NA,CASSPDTSHYNEQFF,TGTGCCAGCAGCCCAGACACCAGCCACTACAATGAGCAGTTCTTC
TRBV27,NA,TRBJ2-3,TRBD1,CASSRIGQVHTQYF,TGTGCCAGCAGTCGAATCGGACAGGTTCATACGCAGTATTTT
TRBV11-2,NA,TRBJ2-5,NA,CASSLHREIQYF,TGTGCCAGCAGTCTACACCGGGAGATCCAGTACTTC
TRBV30,once,TRBJ2-7,NA,CAWSRGVSYEQYF,TGTGCCTGGAGTAGGGGCGTCTCCTACGAGCAGTACTTC
TRBV7-9,NA,TRBJ1-3,NA,CASSLYSPGNTIYF,TGTGCCAGCAGCTTATACAGTCCTGGAAACACCATATATTTT
TRBV5-8,NA,TRBJ2-2,TRBD1,CASSPGTDLNTGELFF,TGTGCCAGCAGCCCGGGGACAGACTTGAACACCGGGGAGCTGTTTTTT
TRBV28,NA,TRBJ1-2,NA,CASSPPGPNYGYTF,TGTGCCAGCAGTCCGCCCGGACCGAACTATGGCTACACCTTC
TRBV12-5,few,TRBJ1-1,NA,CASGQGGSEAFF,TGTGCTAGTGGACAGGGTGGTAGTGAAGCTTTCTTT
TRBV7-2,NA,TRBJ2-7,TRBD1,CASSPVGTGSYEQYF,TGTGCCAGCAGCCCGGTGGGGACAGGGTCCTACGAGCAGTACTTC
TRBV11-2,NA,TRBJ1-6,NA,CASSRSGTDNSPLHF,TGTGCCAGCAGCCGTTCCGGGACTGACAATTCACCCCTCCACTTT
TRBV5-1,NA,TRBJ2-1,NA,CASSLEGPYNEQFF,TGCGCCAGCAGCTTGGAGGGACCATACAATGAGCAGTTCTTC
TRBV7-9,NA,TRBJ1-4,TRBD1,CASSTRQGRTEDNEKLFF,TGTGCCAGCAGCACCAGACAGGGCCGAACGGAAGATAATGAAAAACTGTTTTTT
TRBV18,NA,TRBJ1-2,TRBD1,CASSPIGQGVNYGYTF,TGTGCCAGCTCCCCAATTGGACAGGGAGTAAACTATGGCTACACCTTC
TRBV5-8,NA,TRBJ2-7,NA,CASSLGFGGLREQYF,TGTGCCAGCAGCTTGGGGTTTGGGGGGCTAAGGGAGCAGTACTTC
TRBV11-2,NA,TRBJ2-7,NA,CASSPMGVSYEQYF,TGTGCCAGCAGCCCTATGGGTGTATCCTACGAGCAGTACTTC
TRBV9,NA,TRBJ1-6,NA,CASSVASYNSPPHF,TGTGCCAGCAGCGTAGCATCCTATAATTCACCCCCCCACTTT
TRBV10-2,NA,TRBJ2-7,TRBD2,CASSESGETSGRREQYF,TGCGCCAGCAGTGAGTCAGGGGAAACTAGCGGGAGGAGAGAGCAGTACTTC
TRBV11-3,NA,TRBJ2-2,NA,CASSLENTGELFF,TGTGCCAGCAGCTTAGAGAACACCGGGGAGCTGTTTTTT
TRBV18,once,TRBJ2-7,NA,CASSPGNLGEQYF,TGTGCCAGCTCACCAGGTAACCTGGGCGAGCAGTACTTC
TRBV7-2,NA,TRBJ2-1,NA,CASSLAITGLWNEQFF,TGTGCCAGCAGCTTAGCGATCACAGGGTTGTGGAATGAGCAGTTCTTC
TRBV30,NA,TRBJ1-1,NA,CAWREEGLAFF,TGTGCCTGGAGGGAAGAGGGTTTAGCTTTCTTT
TRBV5-1,NA,TRBJ2-1,NA,CASSPLGSASWDEQFF,TGCGCCAGCAGCCCCTTAGGGTCCGCATCGTGGGATGAGCAGTTCTTC
TRBV18,NA,TRBJ2-7,NA,CASSPSNYEQYF,TGTGCCAGCTCACCCTCTAACTACGAGCAGTACTTC
TRBV28,NA,TRBJ1-2,NA,CASSPTGLALGGYTF,TGTGCCAGCAGCCCCACAGGGTTGGCCCTCGGTGGCTACACCTTC
TRBV7-8,NA,TRBJ2-5,NA,CAGSPGQGETQYF,TGTGCCGGCTCGCCGGGGCAGGGGGAGACCCAGTACTTC
TRBV7-2,NA,TRBJ2-3,NA,CASSPVAYTDTQYF,TGTGCCAGCAGCCCCGTAGCGTACACAGATACGCAGTATTTT
TRBV6-5,NA,TRBJ2-7,NA,CASSPTRASYEQYF,TGTGCCAGCAGTCCGACGAGGGCCTCCTACGAGCAGTACTTC
TRBV30,once,TRBJ1-1,NA,CAWNPATGGNTEAFF,TGTGCCTGGAACCCGGCCACGGGAGGTAACACTGAAGCTTTCTTT
TRBV5-1,NA,TRBJ1-2,TRBD1,CASSLEGQGNYGYTF,TGCGCCAGCAGCTTGGAGGGACAGGGGAACTATGGCTACACCTTC
TRBV7-2,NA,TRBJ2-2,NA,CASSFGGKNTGELFF,TGTGCCAGCAGCTTCGGCGGGAAGAACACCGGGGAGCTGTTTTTT
TRBV10-3,NA,TRBJ1-4,NA,CAIRGTDREKLFF,TGTGCCATCAGGGGGACGGACCGTGAAAAACTGTTTTTT
TRBV5-4,NA,TRBJ2-2,NA,CASSLGVNTGELFF,TGTGCCAGCAGCTTGGGCGTGAACACCGGGGAGCTGTTTTTT
TRBV5-6,NA,TRBJ2-3,NA,CASSSYPPTQYF,TGTGCCAGCAGCTCTTACCCCCCTACGCAGTATTTT
TRBV11-3,NA,TRBJ2-2,TRBD1,CASSKQGIGELFF,TGTGCCAGCAGCAAACAGGGGATTGGGGAGCTGTTTTTT
TRBV15,NA,TRBJ2-1,NA,CATTHRGGEQFF,TGTGCCACCACCCACCGTGGGGGAGAGCAGTTCTTC
TRBV27,NA,TRBJ2-7,NA,CASSFGDAYEQYF,TGTGCCAGCAGTTTTGGGGACGCCTACGAGCAGTACTTC